This T cell receptor (beta chain) was documented in a study of cytomegalovirus exposure and HLA in healthy donors. Looking at the study overall: The approximately 120 validation repertoires used the same platform as the 666 first-cohort repertoires, a later analysis reported. The study, taken as a whole, reports: It was confirmed in vitro that a few of the CMV-associated chains were specific for CMV antigens. Cytomegalovirus status, reportedly, was diagnosed with high specificity and sensitivity by the classifier. The study listed 164 cytomegalovirus-associated TCR beta chains.

Sequenced by immunoSEQ multiplex PCR; TCRdb stores in-frame clones only, minus some. The table includes roughly 300,000 clones, roughly 88% detected once. From germline, CDR1 is SGHNT and CDR2 YYREEE (reference sequence). The CDR3 runs 15 residues. V was cut by 1 base and J by 4 bases, with 14 bases left in between. Worth noting for this clone: Its matching antigen is unknown.

This receptor was taken from a woman aged 18 to 35 in good health and CMV-seronegative. J is TRBJ1-2 and V is TRBV5-4, with D perhaps TRBD1 (6 bases). The sequenced sample consisted of PBMCs. CDR3 residues: CASSLSPGVGYGYTF. The CDR3 DNA follows: TGTGCCAGCAGCTTGAGCCCAGGGGTCGGCTATGGCTACACCTTC.